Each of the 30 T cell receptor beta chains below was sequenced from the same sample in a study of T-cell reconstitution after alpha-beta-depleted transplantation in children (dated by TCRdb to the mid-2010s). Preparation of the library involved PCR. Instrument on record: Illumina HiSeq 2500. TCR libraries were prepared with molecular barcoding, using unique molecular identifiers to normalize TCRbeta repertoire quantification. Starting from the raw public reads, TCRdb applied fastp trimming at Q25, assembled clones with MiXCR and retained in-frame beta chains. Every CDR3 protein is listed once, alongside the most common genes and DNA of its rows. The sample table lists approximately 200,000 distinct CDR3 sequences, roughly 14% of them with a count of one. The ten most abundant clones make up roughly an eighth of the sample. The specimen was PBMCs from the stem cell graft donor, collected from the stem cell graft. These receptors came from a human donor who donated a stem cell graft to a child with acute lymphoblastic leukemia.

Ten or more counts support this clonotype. Written as DNA, the CDR3 is TGTGCCAGCAGCGTAGATCACTACACAGATACGCAGTATTTT. This sequence encodes CASSVDHYTDTQYF. This sequence joins TRBV9 and TRBJ2-3; no definite D call. Trimming stripped 0 bases from V and 2 bases from J, with 7 bases between. The CDR3 contains 14 residues. CDR1 and CDR2 from the germline V gene are SGDLS and YYNGEE.

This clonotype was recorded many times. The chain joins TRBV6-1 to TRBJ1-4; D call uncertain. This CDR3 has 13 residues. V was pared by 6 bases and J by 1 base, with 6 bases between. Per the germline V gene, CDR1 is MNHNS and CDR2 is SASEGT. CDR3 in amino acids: CASSQVTNEKLFF. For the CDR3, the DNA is TGTGCCAGCAGCCAAGTAACTAATGAAAAACTGTTTTTT.

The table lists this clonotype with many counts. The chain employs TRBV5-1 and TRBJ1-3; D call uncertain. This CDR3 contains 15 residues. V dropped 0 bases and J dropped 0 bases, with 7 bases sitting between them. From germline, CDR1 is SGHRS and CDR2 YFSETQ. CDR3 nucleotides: TGCGCCAGCAGCTTGGGTCCAGGCTCTGGAAACACCATATATTTT. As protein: CASSLGPGSGNTIYF. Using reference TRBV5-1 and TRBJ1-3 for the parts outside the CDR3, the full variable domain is KAGVTQTPRYLIKTRGQQVTLSCSPISGHRSVSWYQQTPGQGLQFLFEYFSETQRNKGNFPGRFSGRQFSNSRSEMNVSTLELGDSALYLCASSLGPGSGNTIYFGEGSWLTVV.

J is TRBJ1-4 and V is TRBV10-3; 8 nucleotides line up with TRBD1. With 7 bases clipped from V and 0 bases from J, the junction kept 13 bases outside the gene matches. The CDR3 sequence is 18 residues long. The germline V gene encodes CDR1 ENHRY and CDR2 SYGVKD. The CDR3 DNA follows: TGTGCCATCATCCCGAGGGGCGGCAGGGGGCCAACTAATGAAAAACTGTTTTTT. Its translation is CAIIPRGGRGPTNEKLFF.

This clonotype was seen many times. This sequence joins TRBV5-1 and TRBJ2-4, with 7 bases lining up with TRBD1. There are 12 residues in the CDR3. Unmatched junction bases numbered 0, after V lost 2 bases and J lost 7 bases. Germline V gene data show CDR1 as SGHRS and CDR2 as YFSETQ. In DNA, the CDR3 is TGCGCCAGCAGCTTACAGGGGAACATTCAGTACTTC. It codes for CASSLQGNIQYF. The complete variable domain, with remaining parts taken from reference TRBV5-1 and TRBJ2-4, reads KAGVTQTPRYLIKTRGQQVTLSCSPISGHRSVSWYQQTPGQGLQFLFEYFSETQRNKGNFPGRFSGRQFSNSRSEMNVSTLELGDSALYLCASSLQGNIQYFGAGTRLSVL.

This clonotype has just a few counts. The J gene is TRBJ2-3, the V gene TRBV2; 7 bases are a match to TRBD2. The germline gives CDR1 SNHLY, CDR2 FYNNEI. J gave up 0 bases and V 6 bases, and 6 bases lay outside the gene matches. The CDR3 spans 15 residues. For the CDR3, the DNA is TGTGCCAGCAGAAAGAGCGGGGCCAGCACAGATACGCAGTATTTT. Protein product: CASRKSGASTDTQYF.

CDR3 in DNA: TGTGCCAGCAGTTTAGCGCTAGCGGGAGGGCCCGGTGAGCAGTTCTTC. This sequence encodes CASSLALAGGPGEQFF. The chain is built from TRBV12-3 or TRBV12-4 and TRBJ2-1, with 12 nucleotides matching TRBD2. This CDR3 is 16 amino acids long. V was clipped by 0 bases and J by 9 bases; unmatched bases: 6.

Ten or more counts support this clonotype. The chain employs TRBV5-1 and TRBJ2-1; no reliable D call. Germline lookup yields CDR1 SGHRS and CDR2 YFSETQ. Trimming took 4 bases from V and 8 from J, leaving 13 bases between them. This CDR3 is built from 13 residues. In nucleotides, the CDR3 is TGCGCCAGCAGCCCTACTATTTTCTATGAGCAGTTCTTC. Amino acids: CASSPTIFYEQFF.

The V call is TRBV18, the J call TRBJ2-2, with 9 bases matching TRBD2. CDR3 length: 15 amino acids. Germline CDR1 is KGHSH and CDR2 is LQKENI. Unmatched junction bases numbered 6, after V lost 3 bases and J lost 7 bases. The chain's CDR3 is CASSPSGGPDGELFF. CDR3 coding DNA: TGTGCCAGCTCACCTAGCGGGGGCCCGGACGGGGAGCTGTTTTTT.

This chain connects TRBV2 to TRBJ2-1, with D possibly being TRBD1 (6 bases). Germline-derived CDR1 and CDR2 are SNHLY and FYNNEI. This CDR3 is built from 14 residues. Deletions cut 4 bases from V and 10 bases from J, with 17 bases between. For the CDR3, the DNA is TGTGCCAGCAGTGGTAGGGGCAGGGGTCAGGAGCAGTTCTTC. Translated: CASSGRGRGQEQFF.

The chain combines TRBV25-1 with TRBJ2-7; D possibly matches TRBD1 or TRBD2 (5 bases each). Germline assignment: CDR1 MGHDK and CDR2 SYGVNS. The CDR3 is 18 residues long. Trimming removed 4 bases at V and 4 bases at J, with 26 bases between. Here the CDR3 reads CASSAERRRDGYRYEQYF. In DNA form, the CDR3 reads TGTGCCAGCAGTGCAGAACGACGACGGGACGGCTATCGGTACGAGCAGTACTTC.

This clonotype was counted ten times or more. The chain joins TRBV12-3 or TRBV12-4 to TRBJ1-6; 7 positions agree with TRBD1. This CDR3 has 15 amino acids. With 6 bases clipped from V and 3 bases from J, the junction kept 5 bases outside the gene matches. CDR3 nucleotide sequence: TGTGCCAGCAGGCCTAACAGGGGCTATAATTCACCCCTCCACTTT. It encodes CASRPNRGYNSPLHF.

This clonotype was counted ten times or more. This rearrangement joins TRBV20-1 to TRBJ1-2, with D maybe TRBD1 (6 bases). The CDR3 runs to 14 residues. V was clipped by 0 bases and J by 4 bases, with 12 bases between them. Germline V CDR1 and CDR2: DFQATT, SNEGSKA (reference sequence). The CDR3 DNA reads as TGCAGTGCTAGAGACAGGGGCCGAACCTATGGCTACACCTTC. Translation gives CSARDRGRTYGYTF.

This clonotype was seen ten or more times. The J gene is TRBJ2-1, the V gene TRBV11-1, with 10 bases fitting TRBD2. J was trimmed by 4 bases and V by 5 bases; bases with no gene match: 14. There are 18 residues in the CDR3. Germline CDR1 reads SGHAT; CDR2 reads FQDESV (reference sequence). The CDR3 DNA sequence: TGTGCCAGCAGCCAATTTTCCGGACTAGCGGTTCTTTACAATGAGCAGTTCTTC. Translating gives CASSQFSGLAVLYNEQFF.

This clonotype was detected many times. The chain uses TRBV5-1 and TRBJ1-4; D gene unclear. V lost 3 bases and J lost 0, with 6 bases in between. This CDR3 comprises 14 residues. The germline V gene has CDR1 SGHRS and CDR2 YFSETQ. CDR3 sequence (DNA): TGCGCCAGCAGCTCGGGCACAACTAATGAAAAACTGTTTTTT. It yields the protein CASSSGTTNEKLFF.

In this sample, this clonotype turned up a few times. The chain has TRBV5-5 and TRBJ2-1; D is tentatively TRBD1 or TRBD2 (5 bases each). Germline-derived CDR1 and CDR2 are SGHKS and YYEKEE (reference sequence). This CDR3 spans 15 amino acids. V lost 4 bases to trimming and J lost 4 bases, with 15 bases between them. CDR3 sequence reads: CASSPGIAQYNEQFF. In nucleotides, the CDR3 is TGTGCCAGCAGCCCAGGGATAGCGCAATACAATGAGCAGTTCTTC.

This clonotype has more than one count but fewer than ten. The CDR3 sequence: CASSGSEDMNTEAFF. The CDR3 DNA sequence: TGTGCCAGCAGTGGCTCAGAAGACATGAACACTGAAGCTTTCTTT. The chain recombines TRBV2 with TRBJ1-1; D ambiguous. The germline gives CDR1 SNHLY, CDR2 FYNNEI. Trimming pared 4 bases from V and 0 bases from J, leaving 12 bases between. The CDR3 has 15 amino acids.

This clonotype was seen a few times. The CDR3 here is CASSYREYGYTF. CDR3 bases: TGTGCCAGCAGCTATCGAGAATATGGCTACACCTTC. The genes are TRBV5-6 and TRBJ1-2; D remains ambiguous. V was shortened by 3 bases and J by 5 bases, with 8 bases between the two germline ends. The germline V gene encodes CDR1 SGHDT and CDR2 YYEEEE. CDR3 length: 12 amino acids.

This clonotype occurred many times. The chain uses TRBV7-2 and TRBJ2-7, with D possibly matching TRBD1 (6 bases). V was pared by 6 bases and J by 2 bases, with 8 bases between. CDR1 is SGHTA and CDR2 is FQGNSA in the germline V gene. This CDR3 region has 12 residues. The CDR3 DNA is TGTGCCAGCAGTCGGGACACCTACGAGCAGTACTTC. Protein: CASSRDTYEQYF.

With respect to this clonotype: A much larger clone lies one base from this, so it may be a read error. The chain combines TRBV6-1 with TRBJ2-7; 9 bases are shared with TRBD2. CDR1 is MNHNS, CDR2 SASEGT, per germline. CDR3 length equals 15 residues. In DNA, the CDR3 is TGTGCCAGCAGTCTGCGGACTAGCGCAAACTACGAGCAGAACTTC. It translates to CASSLRTSANYEQNF.

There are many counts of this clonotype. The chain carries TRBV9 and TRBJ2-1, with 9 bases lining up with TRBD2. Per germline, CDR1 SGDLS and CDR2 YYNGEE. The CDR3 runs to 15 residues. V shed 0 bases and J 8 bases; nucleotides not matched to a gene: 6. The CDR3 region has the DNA TGTGCCAGCAGCGTAGCTCCTAGCGGGATAGATGAGCAGTTCTTC. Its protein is CASSVAPSGIDEQFF.

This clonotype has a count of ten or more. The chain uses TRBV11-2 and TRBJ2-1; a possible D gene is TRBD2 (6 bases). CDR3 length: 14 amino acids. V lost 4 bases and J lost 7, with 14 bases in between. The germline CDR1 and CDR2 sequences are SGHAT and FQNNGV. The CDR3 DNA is TGTGCCAGCAGCTCCCGACTAGTTGCGAATGAGCAGTTCTTC. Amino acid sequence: CASSSRLVANEQFF.

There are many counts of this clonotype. The CDR3 reads CASSLTNGPGNTIYF. The CDR3 DNA is TGTGCCAGCAGCTTGACGAACGGACCTGGAAACACCATATATTTT. V gene TRBV11-2 combines with J gene TRBJ1-3, with D unresolved. Looked up from germline, CDR1 is SGHAT and CDR2 is FQNNGV. The CDR3 extends over 15 amino acids. V gave up 3 bases and J gave up 2 bases, with 11 bases separating them.

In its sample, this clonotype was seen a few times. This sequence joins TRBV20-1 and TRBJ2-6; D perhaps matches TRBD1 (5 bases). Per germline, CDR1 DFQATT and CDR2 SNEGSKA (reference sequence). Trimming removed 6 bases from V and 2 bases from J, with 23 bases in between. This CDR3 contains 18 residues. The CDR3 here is CSASPLGLHVPGANVLTF. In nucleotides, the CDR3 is TGCAGTGCCTCACCCCTGGGGCTCCACGTCCCTGGGGCCAACGTCCTGACTTTC.

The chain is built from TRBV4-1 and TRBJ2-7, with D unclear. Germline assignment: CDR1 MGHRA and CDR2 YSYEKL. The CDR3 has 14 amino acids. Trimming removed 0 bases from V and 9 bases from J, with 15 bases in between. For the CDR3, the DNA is TGCGCCAGCAGCCAAGATCGTCCGGGCCTCGGGCAGTACTTC. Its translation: CASSQDRPGLGQYF.

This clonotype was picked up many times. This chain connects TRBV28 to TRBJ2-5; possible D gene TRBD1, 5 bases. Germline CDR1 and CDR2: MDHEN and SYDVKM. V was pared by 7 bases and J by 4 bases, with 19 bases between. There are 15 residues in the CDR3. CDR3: CASKKIDRFGETQYF. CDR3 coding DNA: TGTGCCAGCAAAAAAATTGACAGATTCGGAGAGACCCAGTACTTC. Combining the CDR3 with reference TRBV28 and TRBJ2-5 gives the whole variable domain DVKVTQSSRYLVKRTGEKVFLECVQDMDHENMFWYRQDPGLGLRLIYFSYDVKMKEKGDIPEGYSVSREKKERFSLILESASTNQTSMYLCASKKIDRFGETQYFGPGTRLLVL.

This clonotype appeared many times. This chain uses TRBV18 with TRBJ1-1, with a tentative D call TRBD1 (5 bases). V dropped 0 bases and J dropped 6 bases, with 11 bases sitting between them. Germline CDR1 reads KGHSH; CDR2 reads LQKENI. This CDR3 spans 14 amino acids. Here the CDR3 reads CASSPPVVGAEAFF. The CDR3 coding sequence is TGTGCCAGCTCACCACCGGTAGTGGGGGCTGAAGCTTTCTTT. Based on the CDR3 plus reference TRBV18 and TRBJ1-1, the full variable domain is NAGVMQNPRHLVRRRGQEARLRCSPMKGHSHVYWYRQLPEEGLKFMVYLQKENIIDESGMPKERFSAEFPKEGPSILRIQQVVRGDSAAYFCASSPPVVGAEAFFGQGTRLTVV.

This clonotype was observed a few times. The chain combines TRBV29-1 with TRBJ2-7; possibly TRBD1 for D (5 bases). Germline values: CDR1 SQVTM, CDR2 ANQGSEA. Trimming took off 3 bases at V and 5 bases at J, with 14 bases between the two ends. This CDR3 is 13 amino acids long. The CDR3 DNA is TGCAGCGTTGATGTGCAGGGATCTAACGAGCAGTACTTC. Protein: CSVDVQGSNEQYF.

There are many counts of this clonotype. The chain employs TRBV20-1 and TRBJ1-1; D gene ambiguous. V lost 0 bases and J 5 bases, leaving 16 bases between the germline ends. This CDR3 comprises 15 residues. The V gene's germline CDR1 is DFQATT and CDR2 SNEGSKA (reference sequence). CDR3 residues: CSARDPGLSGTEAFF. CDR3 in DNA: TGCAGTGCTAGAGATCCCGGTCTGTCGGGAACTGAAGCTTTCTTT.

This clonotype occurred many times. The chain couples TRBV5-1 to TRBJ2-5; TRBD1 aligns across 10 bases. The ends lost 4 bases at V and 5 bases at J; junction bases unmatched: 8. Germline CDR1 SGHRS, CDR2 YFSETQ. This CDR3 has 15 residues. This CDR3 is CASSKQTGGGETQYF. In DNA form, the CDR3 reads TGCGCCAGCAGCAAGCAGACAGGGGGCGGGGAGACCCAGTACTTC. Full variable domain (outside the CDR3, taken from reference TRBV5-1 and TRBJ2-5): KAGVTQTPRYLIKTRGQQVTLSCSPISGHRSVSWYQQTPGQGLQFLFEYFSETQRNKGNFPGRFSGRQFSNSRSEMNVSTLELGDSALYLCASSKQTGGGETQYFGPGTRLLVL.